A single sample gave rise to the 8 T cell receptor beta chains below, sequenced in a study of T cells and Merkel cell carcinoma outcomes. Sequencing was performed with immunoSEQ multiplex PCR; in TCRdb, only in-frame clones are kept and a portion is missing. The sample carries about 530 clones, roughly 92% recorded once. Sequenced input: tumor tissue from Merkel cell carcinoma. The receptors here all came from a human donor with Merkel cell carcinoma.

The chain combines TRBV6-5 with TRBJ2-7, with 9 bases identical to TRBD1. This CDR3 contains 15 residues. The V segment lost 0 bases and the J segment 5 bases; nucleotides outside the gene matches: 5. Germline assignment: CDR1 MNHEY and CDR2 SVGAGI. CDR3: CASSYSPGQGNEQYF. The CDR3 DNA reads TGTGCCAGCAGTTACTCTCCGGGACAGGGTAACGAGCAGTACTTC.

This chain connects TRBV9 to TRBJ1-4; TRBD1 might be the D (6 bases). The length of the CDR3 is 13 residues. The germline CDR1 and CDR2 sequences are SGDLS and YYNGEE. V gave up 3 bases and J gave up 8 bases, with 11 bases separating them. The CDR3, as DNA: TGTGCCAGCAGCGAGGGACAATCCGAAAAACTGTTTTTT. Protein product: CASSEGQSEKLFF.

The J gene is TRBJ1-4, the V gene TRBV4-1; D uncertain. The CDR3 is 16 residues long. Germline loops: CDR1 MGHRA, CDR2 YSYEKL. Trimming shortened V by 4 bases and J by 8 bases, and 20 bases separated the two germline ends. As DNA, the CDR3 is TGCGCCAGCAGCCCCCTAGGGAGGGCGGTAGGGGAAAAACTGTTTTTT. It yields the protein CASSPLGRAVGEKLFF.

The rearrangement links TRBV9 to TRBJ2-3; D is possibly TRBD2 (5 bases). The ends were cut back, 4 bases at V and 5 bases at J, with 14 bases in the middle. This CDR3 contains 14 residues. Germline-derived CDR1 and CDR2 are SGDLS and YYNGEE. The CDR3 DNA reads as TGTGCCAGCAGCCCTCGGGGTTATAGAGATACGCAGTATTTT. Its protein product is CASSPRGYRDTQYF. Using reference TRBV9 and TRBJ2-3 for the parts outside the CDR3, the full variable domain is DSGVTQTPKHLITATGQRVTLRCSPRSGDLSVYWYQQSLDQGLQFLIQYYNGEERAKGNILERFSAQQFPDLHSELNLSSLELGDSALYFCASSPRGYRDTQYFGPGTRLTVL.

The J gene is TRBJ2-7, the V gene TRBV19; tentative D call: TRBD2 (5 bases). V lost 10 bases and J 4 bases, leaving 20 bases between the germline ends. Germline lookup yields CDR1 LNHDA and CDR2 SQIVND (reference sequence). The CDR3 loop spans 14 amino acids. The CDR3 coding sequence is TGTGCCAACTACGGGGTGGGAGAGTGGTACGAGCAGTACTTC. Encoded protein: CANYGVGEWYEQYF.

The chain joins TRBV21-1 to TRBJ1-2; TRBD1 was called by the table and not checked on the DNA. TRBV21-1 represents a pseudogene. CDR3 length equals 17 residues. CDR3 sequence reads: CASSLRTAPVPNYGYTF. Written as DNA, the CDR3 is TGTGCCAGCAGCCTCCGGACAGCGCCCGTCCCTAACTATGGCTACACCTTC.

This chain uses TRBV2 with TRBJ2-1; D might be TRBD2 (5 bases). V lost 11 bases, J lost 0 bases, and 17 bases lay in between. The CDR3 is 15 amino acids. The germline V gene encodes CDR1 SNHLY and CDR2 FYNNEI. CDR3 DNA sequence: TGTGCCGAAGATGAGGAGGAGAGCTCCTACAATGAGCAGTTCTTC. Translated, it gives CAEDEEESSYNEQFF.

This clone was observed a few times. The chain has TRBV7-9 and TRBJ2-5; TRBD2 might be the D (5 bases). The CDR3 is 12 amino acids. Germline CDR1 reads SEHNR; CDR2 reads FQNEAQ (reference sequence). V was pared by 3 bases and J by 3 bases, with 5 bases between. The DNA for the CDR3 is TGTGCCAGCAGCTTCGGGGAAGAGACCCAGTACTTC. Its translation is CASSFGEETQYF. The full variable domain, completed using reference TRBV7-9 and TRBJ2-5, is DTGVSQNPRHKITKRGQNVTFRCDPISEHNRLYWYRQTLGQGPEFLTYFQNEAQLEKSRLLSDRFSAERPKGSFSTLEIQRTEQGDSAMYLCASSFGEETQYFGPGTRLLVL.